This T cell receptor (beta chain) was captured in a study of immune evolution from preneoplasia to lung adenocarcinoma. Study-wide points: Clonality was highest in normal lung, lower in later-stage lesions apparently.

Notes on this clone: Its antigen is unidentified.

The germline V gene encodes CDR1 KGHSH and CDR2 LQKENI. This CDR3 is built from 15 residues. With 3 bases clipped from V and 6 bases from J, the junction kept 5 bases outside the gene matches. TCRdb's table, derived via immunoSEQ multiplex PCR, lists solely in-frame clones and lacks some. The table has thousands of clones, about 85% seen once; the top ten hold about 20%. Sequenced input: FFPE adjacent normal lung tissue. This chain connects TRBV18 to TRBJ2-1; 10 bases are shared with TRBD1. This receptor was identified in a person between 55 and 80 years old with lung adenocarcinoma. CDR3 bases: TGTGCCAGCTCACCGACAGGGGGCCTGCTCAATGAGCAGTTCTTC. As protein: CASSPTGGLLNEQFF.